The entry below describes one TCR beta chain. Method: immunoSEQ multiplex PCR; TCRdb's copy keeps in-frame clones and lacks some. The repertoire consists of roughly 76,000 clones, with roughly 93% occurring once and the leading ten covering 1.3%. The CDR3 length is 13 residues. V gave up 4 bases and J gave up 7 bases; unmatched junction bases: 1. This specimen comes from a study of control samples from healthy donors and cancer patients. The TCR comes from a woman aged 40 to 49 with lung cancer. The specimen sequenced was PBMCs. This chain links TRBV12-3 or TRBV12-4 with TRBJ1-4, with 9 positions matching TRBD1. The chain's CDR3 is CASSWDRVEKLFF. The CDR3 region has the DNA TGTGCCAGCAGTTGGGACAGGGTTGAAAAACTGTTTTTT.